This T cell receptor (beta chain) appears in the sequencing data of a study of shared clonotypes between healthy human individuals. In the study overall: The cohort had two women and a few men, ages 18 to 49. Every donor yielded three CD4 naive, three CD4 memory, two CD8 naive and one CD8 memory plate. Study-level points and caveats: Despite large depth, sorted-subset datasets appeared incompletely sequenced. Only blood was sampled, and tissue TCR repertoires likely differ from blood ones.

Naive-designated CD8 cells lacked CD45RO, were positively enriched for CCR7, and omitted terminally differentiated effector memory CD45RA+ cells. Trimming took 10 bases from V and 7 from J, leaving 19 bases between them. Germline CDR1 reads MNHEY; CDR2 reads SMNVEV (reference sequence). The CDR3 has 13 amino acids. Method: immunoSEQ multiplex PCR; TCRdb's copy keeps in-frame clones and lacks some. The sample holds over 2,000,000 clones, just over 90% seen once. With respect to this clone: Antigen unknown.

The chain links TRBV27 to TRBJ1-1; no firm D call. Input material: naive CD8+ T cells from PBMCs. The sequence was obtained from a man between 18 and 35 years old in good health. Some clones in this sample may be carry-over from other donors' samples. DNA of the CDR3: TGTGCCACCCAGACCGGGAAGCATAATGAAGCTTTCTTT. This gives the protein CATQTGKHNEAFF.